The entry below describes one T cell receptor (beta chain). These data are taken from a study of blood T cell repertoires in COVID-19. Turning to the study itself: T cells, B-cell-depleted T cells, or PBMCs supplied cDNA or gDNA.

This table comes from immunoSEQ multiplex PCR, and its TCRdb copy is limited to in-frame clones, with some not included. The sample shows approximately 100,000 clones, roughly nine tenths of them seen only once. The CDR3 contains 14 residues. The germline V gene has CDR1 SNHLY and CDR2 FYNNEI. The V gene lost 4 bases and the J gene lost 1 base, with 10 bases spanning the gap. Sequencing input: peripheral blood. The V gene is TRBV2, the J gene TRBJ2-5; D not certain. The sequence was collected from a man aged 50-60 years with acute or convalescent COVID-19. CDR3 bases: TGTGCCAGCAGTGTCTCATCCAGCCAAGAGACCCAGTACTTC. Amino acid sequence: CASSVSSSQETQYF.